These T cell receptor beta chains were read from a single sample in a study of blood T cell repertoires in COVID-19. Clones were read by immunoSEQ multiplex PCR, and TCRdb kept only the in-frame ones, dropping some. The top ten hold 4.6% of the sample, which has 60,000 to 100,000 clones, roughly 90% seen once. Source material: peripheral blood. Receptors originate from a man over 45 with active COVID-19. The conserved cysteine and the conserved F or W are not part of the CDR3 here.

j_gene: TRBJ2-7
v_gene: TRBV11-3
CDR3aa: ASSYDRSYEQY

j_gene: TRBJ1-2
v_gene: TRBV11-3
CDR3aa: ASSRGGINYGYT

j_gene: TRBJ1-5
v_gene: TRBV6-5
CDR3aa: ASRSRQGGNQPQH

j_gene: TRBJ2-7
v_gene: TRBV5-1
CDR3aa: ASSQYYRDITGEQY

j_gene: TRBJ1-2
v_gene: TRBV4-1
CDR3aa: ASSPIQGIRVDT

j_gene: TRBJ2-3
v_gene: TRBV7-2
CDR3aa: ASSSKDTQY

j_gene: TRBJ2-3
v_gene: TRBV7-3
CDR3aa: ASSPGTSGRLDTQY

j_gene: TRBJ2-3
v_gene: TRBV5-1
CDR3aa: ASSYLTGDHTQY

j_gene: TRBJ1-5
v_gene: TRBV27
CDR3aa: ASSLLGSYSNQPQH

j_gene: TRBJ1-2
v_gene: TRBV4-3
CDR3aa: ASSQEVGGYGYT

j_gene: TRBJ1-2
v_gene: TRBV30
CDR3aa: AWSEATKRGGYT

j_gene: TRBJ2-4
v_gene: TRBV29-1
CDR3aa: SVDEGGNIQY

j_gene: TRBJ2-5
v_gene: TRBV5-1
CDR3aa: ASSRGLAGVLGQETQY

j_gene: TRBJ2-5
v_gene: TRBV15
CDR3aa: ATSTLRLAGETQY

j_gene: TRBJ1-5
v_gene: TRBV9
CDR3aa: ASSPQGDSNQPQH

j_gene: TRBJ2-1
v_gene: TRBV9
CDR3aa: ASSVARTSGSYNEQF

j_gene: TRBJ2-1
v_gene: TRBV9
CDR3aa: ASSASGSDSNEQF

j_gene: TRBJ2-1
v_gene: TRBV19
CDR3aa: ASSIEEGSGSNEQF

j_gene: TRBJ1-2
v_gene: TRBV12-3/TRBV12-4
CDR3aa: ASSWLQIYGYT

j_gene: TRBJ2-7
v_gene: TRBV6-6
CDR3aa: ASSPRAGGEQY

j_gene: TRBJ1-1
v_gene: TRBV6-6
CDR3aa: ASSRTENTEAF

j_gene: TRBJ2-1
v_gene: TRBV3-1/TRBV3-2
CDR3aa: ASNAREARGEQF

j_gene: TRBJ1-4
v_gene: TRBV2
CDR3aa: ASSGLSPNEKLF

j_gene: TRBJ2-1
v_gene: TRBV3-1/TRBV3-2
CDR3aa: ASSQRGGDHEQF

j_gene: TRBJ1-5
v_gene: TRBV4-3
CDR3aa: ASSQDPRGSQPQH

j_gene: TRBJ2-1
v_gene: TRBV28
CDR3aa: ASSIPGTSGTYNEQF

j_gene: TRBJ2-3
v_gene: TRBV27
CDR3aa: ASSASGSLPDTQY

j_gene: TRBJ2-1
v_gene: TRBV15
CDR3aa: ATSRDSLAGGREQF

j_gene: TRBJ2-2
v_gene: TRBV3-1/TRBV3-2
CDR3aa: ASSQGSDTGELF

j_gene: TRBJ1-4
v_gene: TRBV7-2
CDR3aa: ASRGAAEEKLF

j_gene: TRBJ1-5
v_gene: TRBV3-1/TRBV3-2
CDR3aa: ASSQGNSGQPQH

j_gene: TRBJ1-1
v_gene: TRBV28
CDR3aa: ASIGQVNTEAF

j_gene: TRBJ2-1
v_gene: TRBV11-3
CDR3aa: ASSPHRGYNEQF

j_gene: TRBJ2-4
v_gene: TRBV5-4
CDR3aa: ASSFSGGPKNIQY

j_gene: TRBJ1-6
v_gene: TRBV7-2
CDR3aa: ASSPDRGQTKGLSPLH

j_gene: TRBJ1-2
v_gene: TRBV19
CDR3aa: ASRFLQAGVGYT

j_gene: TRBJ2-7
v_gene: TRBV7-5
CDR3aa: VRSPIGLAGDVN

j_gene: TRBJ2-7
v_gene: TRBV19
CDR3aa: ASSVGPGGDYEQY

j_gene: TRBJ2-1
v_gene: TRBV7-3
CDR3aa: ASSLLGGRANNEQF

j_gene: TRBJ1-1
v_gene: TRBV28
CDR3aa: ASSLSGEAF

j_gene: TRBJ2-7
v_gene: TRBV5-1
CDR3aa: ASSIYWGGSYEQY

j_gene: TRBJ2-7
v_gene: TRBV2
CDR3aa: ASRDSGGGSSYEQY

j_gene: TRBJ2-7
v_gene: TRBV7-2
CDR3aa: ASSLGTGQVYEQY

j_gene: TRBJ2-7
v_gene: TRBV5-4
CDR3aa: ASSAGLAGSYEQY

j_gene: TRBJ1-2
v_gene: TRBV19
CDR3aa: ASSVPRDRGQANYGYT

j_gene: TRBJ2-7
v_gene: TRBV9
CDR3aa: ASSGTGAGEQY

j_gene: TRBJ1-1
v_gene: TRBV6-2/TRBV6-3
CDR3aa: ASSYSTYSEAF

j_gene: TRBJ2-7
v_gene: TRBV7-8
CDR3aa: ASSLRLGRHDYEQY

j_gene: TRBJ2-4
v_gene: TRBV7-2
CDR3aa: ASSSTGGGDIQY

j_gene: TRBJ2-1
v_gene: TRBV7-9
CDR3aa: ASSGLFAGGYNEQF

j_gene: TRBJ1-4
v_gene: TRBV28
CDR3aa: ASTLTGLAPKLF

j_gene: TRBJ2-1
v_gene: TRBV9
CDR3aa: ASSVGASGRNSYNEQF

j_gene: TRBJ2-1
v_gene: TRBV9
CDR3aa: ASSGGQGNEQF

j_gene: TRBJ1-3
v_gene: TRBV28
CDR3aa: ASSLSTGGPSGNTIY

j_gene: TRBJ2-1
v_gene: TRBV28
CDR3aa: ASSPQAGGSYNEQF